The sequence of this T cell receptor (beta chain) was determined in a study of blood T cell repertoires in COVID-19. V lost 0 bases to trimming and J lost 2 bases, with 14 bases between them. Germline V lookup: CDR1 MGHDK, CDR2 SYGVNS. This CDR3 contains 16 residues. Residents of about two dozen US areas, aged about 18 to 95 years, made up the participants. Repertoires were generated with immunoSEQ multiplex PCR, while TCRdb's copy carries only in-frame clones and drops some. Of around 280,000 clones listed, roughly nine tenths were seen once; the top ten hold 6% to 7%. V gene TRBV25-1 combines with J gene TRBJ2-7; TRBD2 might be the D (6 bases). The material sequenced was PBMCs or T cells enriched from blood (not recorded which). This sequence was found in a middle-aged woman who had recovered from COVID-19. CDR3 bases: TGTGCCAGCAGTGAATATGGGGTAGCGGCTACCTACGAGCAGTACTTC. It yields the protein CASSEYGVAATYEQYF.